The rows below give T cell receptor beta chains drawn from one sample of a study of T cell responses to AZD1222 COVID-19 vaccine. Some clones are missing from TCRdb's copy, which holds only in-frame ones; the method was immunoSEQ multiplex PCR. Here the sample spans about 150,000 clones, 93% being singletons. This specimen consisted of peripheral blood, obtained on day 0 of AZD1222 vaccination. Receptors originate from an adult in good health. The CDR3 runs from the conserved cysteine through the conserved F or W. The order of the fields is D gene, V gene, clone size, J gene, CDR3 protein, CDR3 DNA. A D gene is named only where the DNA matches it firmly. Clone size, where shown, is once, few, many, or a class for clones that have expanded.

D: -; V: TRBV5-1; size: few; J: TRBJ1-6; CDR3: CASSLAGPQNSPLHF; DNA: TGCGCCAGCAGCTTGGCCGGTCCCCAAAATTCACCCCTCCACTTT
D: -; V: TRBV28; size: -; J: TRBJ1-2; CDR3: CASSLSRSYGYTF; DNA: TGTGCCAGCAGTTTATCTCGGTCCTATGGCTACACCTTC
D: -; V: TRBV3-1/TRBV3-2; size: -; J: TRBJ2-5; CDR3: CASSQFTGKETQYF; DNA: TGTGCCAGCAGCCAATTTACAGGGAAAGAGACCCAGTACTTC
D: -; V: TRBV6-2/TRBV6-3; size: -; J: TRBJ1-1; CDR3: CASSYSTGNTEAFF; DNA: TGTGCCAGCAGTTACTCGACGGGGAACACTGAAGCTTTCTTT
D: -; V: TRBV7-9; size: -; J: TRBJ1-5; CDR3: CASSLGGSQPQHF; DNA: TGTGCCAGCAGCTTAGGGGGCAGTCAGCCCCAGCATTTT
D: -; V: TRBV6-5; size: -; J: TRBJ2-7; CDR3: CASSGNLGYEQYF; DNA: TGTGCCAGTTCAGGGAATTTGGGGTACGAGCAGTACTTC
D: TRBD2; V: TRBV5-1; size: -; J: TRBJ2-1; CDR3: CASSLAEGLFPYEQFF; DNA: TGCGCCAGCAGCTTGGCCGAGGGACTATTCCCCTATGAGCAGTTCTTC
D: -; V: TRBV19; size: -; J: TRBJ1-5; CDR3: CASSWRSPNQPQHF; DNA: TGTGCCAGTAGTTGGAGGTCCCCGAATCAGCCCCAGCATTTT
D: -; V: TRBV28; size: -; J: TRBJ2-5; CDR3: CASMAPGETQYF; DNA: TGTGCCAGCATGGCCCCAGGAGAGACCCAGTACTTC
D: -; V: TRBV4-1; size: -; J: TRBJ1-1; CDR3: CASSHLLGGTEAFF; DNA: TGCGCCAGCAGCCATTTATTAGGGGGGACTGAAGCTTTCTTT
D: -; V: TRBV29-1; size: -; J: TRBJ1-4; CDR3: CSVVSEEDEKLFF; DNA: TGCAGCGTTGTATCGGAGGAGGATGAAAAACTGTTTTTT
D: TRBD1; V: TRBV10-3; size: -; J: TRBJ1-2; CDR3: CAISPSQGDGYTF; DNA: TGTGCCATCAGTCCCTCACAGGGGGATGGCTACACCTTC
D: TRBD1; V: TRBV3-1/TRBV3-2; size: -; J: TRBJ2-7; CDR3: CASSQVPTGGAGQYF; DNA: TGTGCCAGCAGCCAAGTACCGACAGGGGGCGCGGGGCAGTACTTC
D: TRBD2; V: TRBV5-1; size: -; J: TRBJ2-7; CDR3: CASRLASGRDEQYF; DNA: TGCGCCAGCAGGCTAGCGAGCGGGAGGGACGAGCAGTACTTC
D: TRBD1; V: TRBV18; size: -; J: TRBJ1-2; CDR3: CASSIDRARDGYTF; DNA: TGTGCCAGCTCAATCGACAGGGCTCGAGATGGCTACACCTTC
D: -; V: TRBV19; size: once; J: TRBJ2-7; CDR3: CASSPGLGSYEQYF; DNA: TGTGCCAGCTCACCGGGACTGGGGTCCTACGAGCAGTACTTC
D: TRBD1; V: TRBV28; size: -; J: TRBJ2-7; CDR3: CASSLDRAYEQYF; DNA: TGTGCCAGCAGTTTAGACAGGGCATATGAGCAGTACTTC
D: -; V: TRBV5-6; size: -; J: TRBJ2-7; CDR3: CASSLRSPEQYF; DNA: TGTGCCAGCAGTTTGAGAAGTCCCGAGCAGTACTTC
D: TRBD1; V: TRBV27; size: once; J: TRBJ2-7; CDR3: CASSWAGGAYEQYF; DNA: TGTGCCAGCAGTTGGGCAGGGGGAGCCTACGAGCAGTACTTC
D: -; V: TRBV10-2; size: -; J: TRBJ1-1; CDR3: CASSESFAGSTEAFF; DNA: TGCGCCAGCAGTGAGAGCTTTGCAGGGTCAACTGAAGCTTTCTTT
D: -; V: TRBV28; size: -; J: TRBJ1-6; CDR3: CASSFQGYNSPLHF; DNA: TGTGCCAGCAGTTTTCAGGGTTATAATTCACCCCTCCACTTT
D: -; V: TRBV15; size: -; J: TRBJ1-6; CDR3: CATSLSGDSPLHF; DNA: TGTGCCACCAGCCTATCCGGCGATTCACCCCTCCACTTT
D: TRBD1; V: TRBV28; size: -; J: TRBJ1-2; CDR3: CATQSKGQHYGYTF; DNA: TGTGCCACCCAATCTAAGGGACAGCACTATGGCTACACCTTC
D: -; V: TRBV11-1; size: -; J: TRBJ2-5; CDR3: CASSQIGFLETQYF; DNA: TGTGCCAGCAGCCAGATCGGGTTTTTGGAGACCCAGTACTTC
D: TRBD1; V: TRBV4-2; size: once; J: TRBJ1-4; CDR3: CASSQGSTGDGEKLFF; DNA: TGTGCCAGCAGCCAAGGGTCGACAGGGGACGGTGAAAAACTGTTTTTT
D: -; V: TRBV7-8; size: -; J: TRBJ1-5; CDR3: CASSLHPRTSNQPQHF; DNA: TGTGCCAGCAGCCTCCACCCCCGGACAAGCAATCAGCCCCAGCATTTT
D: TRBD1; V: TRBV6-1; size: -; J: TRBJ1-2; CDR3: CASSEVFRGAGGLKNYGYTF; DNA: TGTGCCAGCAGTGAAGTCTTTCGGGGGGCAGGGGGCCTAAAGAACTATGGCTACACCTTC
D: -; V: TRBV28; size: -; J: TRBJ1-1; CDR3: CASSPHDGGLNTEAFF; DNA: TGTGCCAGCAGTCCCCATGACGGAGGGCTGAACACTGAAGCTTTCTTT
D: TRBD1; V: TRBV11-1; size: -; J: TRBJ1-6; CDR3: CASSPRTGVPTLHF; DNA: TGTGCCAGCAGCCCCCGGACAGGGGTGCCAACCCTCCACTTT
D: -; V: TRBV7-6; size: once; J: TRBJ2-1; CDR3: CASSLRGEQFF; DNA: TGTGCCAGCAGCTTAAGGGGGGAGCAGTTCTTC
D: -; V: TRBV6-2/TRBV6-3; size: -; J: TRBJ1-5; CDR3: CASSGGMLNQPQHF; DNA: TGTGCCAGCAGCGGAGGGATGCTCAATCAGCCCCAGCATTTT
D: -; V: TRBV30; size: -; J: TRBJ1-5; CDR3: CAWSGGRGSQPQHF; DNA: TGTGCCTGGAGTGGCGGCAGGGGATCTCAGCCCCAGCATTTT
D: TRBD1; V: TRBV6-5; size: -; J: TRBJ2-7; CDR3: CASSSGGLRYEQYF; DNA: TGTGCCAGTTCTTCAGGGGGCCTCCGCTACGAGCAGTACTTC
D: -; V: TRBV30; size: -; J: TRBJ1-5; CDR3: CAWSGRRGPNQPQHF; DNA: TGTGCCTGGAGTGGCAGGAGAGGACCCAATCAGCCCCAGCATTTT
D: -; V: TRBV6-1; size: -; J: TRBJ2-7; CDR3: CASSEGAFLTLYEQYF; DNA: TGTGCCAGCAGTGAAGGAGCTTTCCTAACCCTCTACGAGCAGTACTTC
D: -; V: TRBV11-2; size: -; J: TRBJ2-6; CDR3: CASSARGTGANVLTF; DNA: TGTGCCAGCAGCGCGAGGGGTACTGGGGCCAACGTCCTGACTTTC
D: -; V: TRBV10-1; size: -; J: TRBJ1-1; CDR3: CASSEGFEGGTEAFF; DNA: TGCGCCAGCAGTGAGGGGTTTGAGGGGGGGACTGAAGCTTTCTTT
D: -; V: TRBV10-3; size: once; J: TRBJ2-1; CDR3: CAISESPGHNEQFF; DNA: TGTGCCATCAGTGAGTCACCGGGGCACAATGAGCAGTTCTTC
D: TRBD2; V: TRBV3-1/TRBV3-2; size: -; J: TRBJ2-2; CDR3: CASSQDYGTRSGELFF; DNA: TGTGCCAGCAGCCAAGATTATGGGACTAGGTCCGGGGAGCTGTTTTTT
D: -; V: TRBV3-1/TRBV3-2; size: -; J: TRBJ1-4; CDR3: CASSQDPRTEGNEKLFF; DNA: TGTGCCAGCAGCCAAGATCCACGGACGGAGGGGAATGAAAAACTGTTTTTT
D: -; V: TRBV19; size: -; J: TRBJ1-1; CDR3: CASSIEGLPEAFF; DNA: TGTGCCAGTAGTATAGAGGGGTTGCCTGAAGCTTTCTTT
D: TRBD2; V: TRBV5-6; size: -; J: TRBJ2-1; CDR3: CASSLRLASYNEQFF; DNA: TGTGCCAGCAGCTTGAGACTAGCGTCCTACAATGAGCAGTTCTTC
D: -; V: TRBV2; size: -; J: TRBJ2-1; CDR3: CASSVQGLELPLYNEQFF; DNA: TGTGCCAGCAGTGTTCAGGGTTTGGAACTCCCGCTTTACAATGAGCAGTTCTTC
D: -; V: TRBV5-4; size: -; J: TRBJ1-1; CDR3: CASRHKENTEAFF; DNA: TGTGCCAGCAGACACAAGGAGAACACTGAAGCTTTCTTT
D: -; V: TRBV3-1/TRBV3-2; size: -; J: TRBJ2-5; CDR3: CASSQGDETQYF; DNA: TGTGCCAGCAGCCAGGGTGATGAGACCCAGTACTTC
D: -; V: TRBV6-1; size: -; J: TRBJ2-1; CDR3: CASSEWVNNEQFF; DNA: TGTGCCAGCAGTGAATGGGTAAACAATGAGCAGTTCTTC
D: -; V: TRBV5-1; size: -; J: TRBJ1-1; CDR3: CASSFGEGSTEAFF; DNA: TGCGCCAGCAGCTTTGGGGAAGGCAGCACTGAAGCTTTCTTT
D: -; V: TRBV6-5; size: -; J: TRBJ2-3; CDR3: CASSLQGSTDTQYF; DNA: TGTGCCAGCAGTTTGCAGGGGAGCACAGATACGCAGTATTTT
D: TRBD1; V: TRBV7-7; size: -; J: TRBJ2-7; CDR3: CASSRDRYYEQYF; DNA: TGTGCCAGCAGCCGGGACAGGTACTACGAGCAGTACTTC
D: -; V: TRBV28; size: -; J: TRBJ2-3; CDR3: CASTRTDHTDTQYF; DNA: TGTGCCAGCACAAGGACAGACCACACAGATACGCAGTATTTT